These 22 T cell receptor beta chains share one sample of origin, sequenced in a study of T cell responses to AZD1222 COVID-19 vaccine. TCRdb keeps only in-frame clones here, not all; method: immunoSEQ multiplex PCR. Of approximately 210,000 clones listed, 90% to 95% are singletons. Here the sequenced sample was peripheral blood, taken 28 days after the second dose of the MenACWY control vaccine. These receptors were obtained from an adult who received the MenACWY meningococcal vaccine as a control.

This chain links TRBV3-1 (or the pseudogene TRBV3-2) with TRBJ2-5, with 9 bases aligning to TRBD2. Per germline, CDR1 LGHDT and CDR2 YNNKEL (reference sequence). Trimming at V came to 0 bases and at J to 2 bases, leaving 7 bases not matched to a gene. The CDR3 covers 17 residues. The CDR3 spells CASSQDLIAGVQETQYF. As DNA, the CDR3 is TGTGCCAGCAGCCAAGATCTTATAGCGGGGGTGCAAGAGACCCAGTACTTC.

This clone was counted once. This chain joins TRBV11-2 and TRBJ2-7; D call uncertain. Germline CDR1 is SGHAT and CDR2 is FQNNGV. The CDR3 sequence is 14 residues long. The V end was cut by 5 bases, the J end by 0 bases, with 11 bases between. The DNA for the CDR3 is TGTGCCAGCAGCGTGGGTGGGCCCTCCTACGAGCAGTACTTC. Its translation: CASSVGGPSYEQYF.

V and J are TRBV28 and TRBJ2-1; 15 bases agree with TRBD2. V was clipped by 5 bases and J by 10 bases; unmatched bases: 9. The germline CDR1 and CDR2 sequences are MDHEN and SYDVKM. This CDR3 is 16 amino acids long. In DNA form, the CDR3 reads TGTGCCAGCAGTCCAGGGACTAGCGGGAGGTTAAGGGAGCAGTTCTTC. Protein product: CASSPGTSGRLREQFF.

The chain carries TRBV5-8 and TRBJ2-5, with 11 bases identical to TRBD2. The trim removed 1 base at V and 5 bases at J, leaving 4 bases unmatched. The germline V gene encodes CDR1 SGHTS and CDR2 YDEGEE. The CDR3 sequence is 15 residues long. CDR3 amino acids: CASSLTSGGRETQYF. CDR3 DNA: TGTGCCAGCAGCTTGACTAGCGGGGGTCGCGAGACCCAGTACTTC.

The rearrangement joins TRBV7-8 to TRBJ1-3; no firm D call. V shed 5 bases and J shed 4 bases, with 15 bases lying between them. The germline gives CDR1 SGHVS, CDR2 FQNEAQ. The CDR3 is made up of 15 amino acids. CDR3 loop: CASSPASNGGNTIYF. The DNA of the CDR3 is TGTGCCAGCAGCCCCGCCTCGAACGGGGGAAACACCATATATTTT. The whole variable domain, remainder taken from reference TRBV7-8 and TRBJ1-3, is GAGVSQSPRYKVAKRGQDVALRCDPISGHVSLFWYQQALGQGPEFLTYFQNEAQLDKSGLPSDRFFAERPEGSVSTLKIQRTQQEDSAVYLCASSPASNGGNTIYFGEGSWLTVV.

The chain uses TRBV6-5 and TRBJ2-7, with D possibly TRBD1 on 5 matching bases. V dropped 2 bases and J dropped 3 bases, with 11 bases sitting between them. Germline V gives CDR1 MNHEY, CDR2 SVGAGI. CDR3 length equals 14 residues. The CDR3 bases are TGTGCCAGCAGTTACGACAGAGCCGACTACGAGCAGTACTTC. Translation: CASSYDRADYEQYF.

The CDR3 DNA follows: TGCGCCAGCAGCTTGAGTCCAGCGGGGTACAATGAGCAGTTCTTC. This gives the protein CASSLSPAGYNEQFF. V gene TRBV5-1 combines with J gene TRBJ2-1; the match to TRBD2 covers 7 bases. The germline CDR1 and CDR2 sequences are SGHRS and YFSETQ. CDR3 length: 15 residues. V was clipped by 1 base and J by 4 bases; unmatched bases: 5.

The rearrangement links TRBV27 to TRBJ2-3, with 7 bases fitting TRBD2. The V and J ends lost 2 bases and 5 bases, in that order; junction bases with no gene match: 10. The CDR3 runs to 16 residues. CDR1 is MNHEY and CDR2 is SMNVEV in the germline V gene (reference sequence). Here the CDR3 reads CASSLAGVPGGDTQYF. CDR3 sequence (DNA): TGTGCCAGCAGTTTAGCGGGAGTCCCCGGCGGAGATACGCAGTATTTT.

The V call is TRBV2, the J call TRBJ1-1; D not certain. V was shortened by 3 bases and J by 5 bases, with 10 bases between the two germline ends. The CDR3 has 13 amino acids. Germline CDR1 SNHLY, CDR2 FYNNEI. CDR3 nucleotides: TGTGCCAGCAGTGAGGAGGGTGTAACTGAAGCTTTCTTT. It specifies CASSEEGVTEAFF.

J is TRBJ1-2 and V is TRBV10-3; 7 bases map to TRBD1. The CDR3 runs to 16 residues. Losses at the gene ends were 6 bases for V and 0 bases for J; bases not matched to a gene: 10. Germline CDR1 reads ENHRY; CDR2 reads SYGVKD. Here the CDR3 reads CAIRTGRDRANYGYTF. The CDR3 bases are TGTGCCATCAGGACAGGGCGAGATCGAGCTAACTATGGCTACACCTTC.

The chain employs TRBV10-3 and TRBJ2-2; TRBD2 matches 12 bases. The V and J ends lost 6 bases and 8 bases, in that order; junction bases with no gene match: 4. There are 14 residues in the CDR3. CDR1 and CDR2 from the germline V gene are ENHRY and SYGVKD. For the CDR3, the DNA is TGTGCCATCAGCTCCGGGACTAGCGGGGGGGAGCTGTTTTTT. This gives the protein CAISSGTSGGELFF.

The rearrangement uses TRBV6-2 or TRBV6-3 and TRBJ1-2, with a possible D match to TRBD1 (5 bases). With 6 bases removed from V and 4 bases from J, the gap between germline ends came to 15 bases. CDR1 and CDR2 from the germline V gene are MNHEY and SVGEGT. The CDR3 sequence is 14 residues long. DNA of the CDR3: TGTGCCAGCAGCCGCAGGGTCATCCTCTATGGCTACACCTTC. Its protein is CASSRRVILYGYTF.

The rearrangement joins TRBV6-1 to TRBJ2-3; D uncertain. Germline V lookup: CDR1 MNHNS, CDR2 SASEGT. The germline V and J ends were trimmed by 1 base and 8 bases, with 7 bases remaining between them. This CDR3 has 12 residues. The CDR3 loop reads CASSEGKSTQYF. In nucleotides, the CDR3 is TGTGCCAGCAGTGAAGGGAAGAGTACGCAGTATTTT.

CDR3 nucleotide sequence: TGTGCCACCAGTGATTTGAACAACGCCCGTGAGCAGTTCTTC. Amino acids: CATSDLNNAREQFF. This chain connects TRBV24-1 to TRBJ2-1; D not certain. CDR3 length: 14 residues. Trimming removed 0 bases from V and 9 bases from J, with 11 bases in between. Per the germline V gene, CDR1 is KGHDR and CDR2 is SFDVKD.

This clone was picked up one time. The J gene is TRBJ2-7, the V gene TRBV6-6, with D possibly matching TRBD2 (6 bases). The CDR3 is made up of 15 amino acids. From germline, CDR1 is MNHNY and CDR2 SVGAGI (reference sequence). V lost 5 bases to trimming and J lost 3 bases, with 17 bases between them. The CDR3 here is CASSLVEGGGYEQYF. The CDR3 DNA sequence: TGTGCCAGCAGTCTGGTGGAGGGTGGCGGCTACGAGCAGTACTTC.

This clone has more than one count but fewer than ten. CDR3 coding DNA: TGTGCCAGCAGCGCGGGACTAGCGGATGGGCCTCAAGAGACCCAGTACTTC. As protein: CASSAGLADGPQETQYF. The J gene is TRBJ2-5, the V gene TRBV4-2; 11 bases are a match to TRBD2. V was pared by 5 bases and J by 2 bases, with 10 bases of the junction left unmatched. The germline V gene encodes CDR1 LGHNA and CDR2 YNFKEQ. The CDR3 is 17 amino acids.

In this sample, this clone turned up once. V and J are TRBV11-2 and TRBJ2-7; either TRBD1 or TRBD2 may fit D (5 bases each). CDR3 length: 14 amino acids. Deletions cut 5 bases from V and 2 bases from J, with 13 bases between. Germline V gene sequence: CDR1 SGHAT, CDR2 FQNNGV. This chain's CDR3 is CASSQGAGAYEQYF. CDR3 nucleotides: TGTGCCAGCAGCCAAGGGGCCGGGGCCTACGAGCAGTACTTC.

The CDR3 region is CASSRRYTEAFF. The DNA for the CDR3 is TGTGCCAGCAGTCGACGGTACACTGAAGCTTTCTTT. The chain employs TRBV28 and TRBJ1-1, with D uncertain. V was cut by 5 bases and J by 3 bases, with 7 bases left in between. The CDR3 extends over 12 amino acids. Germline CDR1 reads MDHEN; CDR2 reads SYDVKM. The whole variable domain, remainder taken from reference TRBV28 and TRBJ1-1, is DVKVTQSSRYLVKRTGEKVFLECVQDMDHENMFWYRQDPGLGLRLIYFSYDVKMKEKGDIPEGYSVSREKKERFSLILESASTNQTSMYLCASSRRYTEAFFGQGTRLTVV.

The CDR3 sequence is CASSPADRAYNYGYTF. CDR3 DNA: TGTGCCAGCAGCCCCGCTGACAGGGCTTATAACTATGGCTACACCTTC. The chain carries TRBV25-1 and TRBJ1-2, with 7 bases lining up with TRBD1. The CDR3 totals 16 residues. Trimming at V came to 6 bases and at J to 1 base, leaving 11 bases not matched to a gene. Germline assignment: CDR1 MGHDK and CDR2 SYGVNS.

The chain joins TRBV7-2 to TRBJ2-7, with TRBD1 matching over 10 bases. Germline V gene data show CDR1 as SGHTA and CDR2 as FQGNSA. This CDR3 contains 15 residues. V was clipped by 5 bases and J by 2 bases; unmatched bases: 6. CDR3 protein: CASSTGTGAPYEQYF. The DNA for the CDR3 is TGTGCCAGCAGCACCGGGACAGGGGCCCCCTACGAGCAGTACTTC.

The CDR3 nucleotides are TGTGCCAGCAGGGGACAGGGGAGGCGGGAGACCCAGTACTTC. It translates to CASRGQGRRETQYF. The chain carries TRBV28 and TRBJ2-5; TRBD1 agrees at 10 bases. V was clipped by 6 bases and J by 5 bases; unmatched bases: 6. This CDR3 comprises 14 residues. Germline CDR1 is MDHEN and CDR2 is SYDVKM. Complete variable domain (other parts from reference TRBV28 and TRBJ2-5): DVKVTQSSRYLVKRTGEKVFLECVQDMDHENMFWYRQDPGLGLRLIYFSYDVKMKEKGDIPEGYSVSREKKERFSLILESASTNQTSMYLCASRGQGRRETQYFGPGTRLLVL.

The V and J genes are TRBV30 and TRBJ1-1; 10 nucleotides agree with TRBD1. Trimming cost V 4 bases and J 1 base; bases outside gene matches: 9. CDR1 and CDR2 (germline): GTSNPN, SVGIG (reference sequence). The CDR3 contains 16 residues. CDR3 loop: CAWTYSRQGANTEAFF. As DNA, the CDR3 is TGTGCCTGGACCTACTCCCGACAGGGGGCGAACACTGAAGCTTTCTTT.